This entry lists 10 T cell receptor beta chains sequenced from one sample in a study of blood T cell repertoires in COVID-19. Clones were sequenced by immunoSEQ multiplex PCR, and TCRdb holds only the in-frame ones, with some missing. The sample holds about 160,000 clones, about nine tenths seen once. Source material: peripheral blood. The receptor set was obtained from a woman aged 55-75 years with active or convalescent COVID-19.

The chain links TRBV5-1 to TRBJ2-2; a possible D gene is TRBD1 (6 bases). Germline V gene sequence: CDR1 SGHRS, CDR2 YFSETQ. The V end lost 2 bases, the J end lost 0 bases, and 8 bases lay between the germline ends. There are 15 residues in the CDR3. The CDR3 protein is CASSFGGSNTGELFF. DNA of the CDR3: TGCGCCAGCAGCTTTGGGGGCTCGAACACCGGGGAGCTGTTTTTT.

This chain uses TRBV7-9 with TRBJ1-4, with 8 positions matching TRBD1. V trimming: 2 bases; J trimming: 7 bases; junction bases outside the gene matches: 3. The CDR3 spans 14 residues. Germline values: CDR1 SEHNR, CDR2 FQNEAQ (reference sequence). The DNA of the CDR3 is TGTGCCAGCAGCTTACAGGGGGCTAGTGAAAAACTGTTTTTT. It encodes CASSLQGASEKLFF.

J is TRBJ2-5 and V is TRBV15; D is perhaps TRBD1 (6 bases). V was trimmed by 3 bases and J by 2 bases, leaving 7 bases between them. Germline V lookup: CDR1 LNHNV, CDR2 YYDKDF (reference sequence). The CDR3 is made up of 13 amino acids. As DNA, the CDR3 is TGTGCCACCAGCAGGAGGGGGCAAGAGACCCAGTACTTC. It translates to CATSRRGQETQYF.

This clone was picked up a small number of times. The chain combines TRBV7-3 with TRBJ1-1; unclear D gene. Trimming took 6 bases from V and 2 from J, leaving 13 bases between them. CDR1 is SGHTA, CDR2 FQGTGA, per germline. The CDR3 is made up of 14 amino acids. The CDR3 DNA is TGTGCCAGCAGTCGGGGTGGGAGAAACACTGAAGCTTTCTTT. Its protein product is CASSRGGRNTEAFF.

The rearrangement uses TRBV7-8 and TRBJ1-1, with D possibly being TRBD1 (6 bases). The CDR3 extends over 13 amino acids. From germline, CDR1 is SGHVS and CDR2 FQNEAQ. The V and J ends lost 3 bases and 7 bases respectively, with 12 bases between them. The CDR3 sequence is CASSFMGAVEAFF. The CDR3 bases are TGTGCCAGCAGCTTCATGGGGGCGGTTGAAGCTTTCTTT.

J is TRBJ2-3 and V is TRBV9; no clear D. This CDR3 is 16 amino acids long. CDR1 SGDLS and CDR2 YYNGEE come from the germline V gene. V was cut by 0 bases and J by 2 bases, with 13 bases left in between. The CDR3 DNA reads TGTGCCAGCAGCGTAGGGGCCCCAGGTGCCACAGATACGCAGTATTTT. It is translated as CASSVGAPGATDTQYF.

This chain connects TRBV9 to TRBJ1-4; TRBD1 agrees at 9 bases. The CDR3 sequence is 15 residues long. J gave up 8 bases and V 3 bases, and 8 bases lay outside the gene matches. Germline V gene data show CDR1 as SGDLS and CDR2 as YYNGEE. CDR3 residues: CASSGAGTGPEKLFF. CDR3 coding DNA: TGTGCCAGCAGCGGGGCCGGGACAGGGCCCGAAAAACTGTTTTTT.

The sample holds a few counts of this clone. The genes are TRBV11-2 and TRBJ2-7, with 9 bases aligning to TRBD1. Looked up from germline, CDR1 is SGHAT and CDR2 is FQNNGV. The J segment lost 5 bases and the V segment lost 5 bases, leaving 1 base of the junction unmatched. This CDR3 region has 12 residues. The CDR3 nucleotides are TGTGCCAGCAGCAGGACAGGGGACGAGCAGTACTTC. It yields the protein CASSRTGDEQYF.

The rearrangement uses TRBV29-1 and TRBJ2-3, with a weak D call TRBD1 (5 bases). Trimming removed 3 bases at V and 1 base at J, with 14 bases between. Per germline, CDR1 SQVTM and CDR2 ANQGSEA. The CDR3 contains 15 residues. The CDR3 sequence: CSVEYKGAGTDTQYF. As DNA, the CDR3 is TGCAGCGTTGAGTATAAAGGGGCCGGCACAGATACGCAGTATTTT.

The chain is built from TRBV7-2 and TRBJ1-3, with TRBD1 as a possible D gene (5 bases). V dropped 1 base and J dropped 0 bases, with 10 bases sitting between them. CDR3 length: 16 residues. Germline CDR1 and CDR2: SGHTA and FQGNSA. CDR3 loop: CASSLVGQGSGNTIYF. CDR3 nucleotides: TGTGCCAGCAGCTTAGTTGGCCAGGGCTCTGGAAACACCATATATTTT.